This TCR beta chain was sequenced during a study of T cells in Graves' hyperthyroidism and ophthalmopathy. Study-level results: The authors' 13 V-J model separated ophthalmopathy from stable hyperthyroidism.

The hyperthyroidism patients had all been newly diagnosed, and their disease duration was under 2 months. Their ages ranged from 18 to 65 years. Uncontrolled infections, other autoimmune diseases, pregnancy or lactation led to exclusion of patients. Comments on this clonotype: Its antigen is unknown.

V was shortened by 7 bases and J by 7 bases, with 19 bases between the two germline ends. Germline V lookup: CDR1 LGHNT, CDR2 FRNRAP. This CDR3 has 14 residues. Amplification yielded TCR beta CDR3 regions, with RNA transcripts as the source. Initially, a first-round RT-PCR of the TCR CDR3 employed the HTBI primer set. TCRdb reprocessed the multiplex PCR reads via MiXCR and lists one record per CDR3 protein. The sample has 800,000 or so distinct CDR3 sequences, 38% seen once. Specimen: blood. The receptor's source is a man aged 18-30 years with Graves' hyperthyroidism. The chain couples TRBV12-5 to TRBJ2-5, with D perhaps matching TRBD1 or TRBD2 (7 bases each). CDR3 in amino acids: CASVGEGAEGTQYF. DNA of the CDR3: TGTGCTAGTGTGGGGGAGGGGGCAGAAGGGACCCAGTACTTC. Complete variable domain (other parts from reference TRBV12-5 and TRBJ2-5): DARVTQTPRHKVTEMGQEVTMRCQPILGHNTVFWYRQTMMQGLELLAYFRNRAPLDDSGMPKDRFSAEMPDATLATLKIQPSEPRDSAVYFCASVGEGAEGTQYFGPGTRLLVL.